These 6 T cell receptor beta chains came from one sample sequenced in a study of CD8+CD57+ T cells in acquired aplastic anemia. For CDR3 and TCR beta VDJ profiling, genomic DNA was the template used. TCRdb analysed the reads with MiXCR anew, one entry per CDR3 protein. The data show 150,000 to 180,000 distinct CDR3 sequences, approximately 52% seen once. Those patients picked for sequencing had displayed CD8+CD57+ cell expansion on flow cytometry. The sequencing sample was made of sorted CD4+, CD8+, or CD8+CD57+ T cells (not recorded which) from PBMCs. The source is a human donor with aplastic anemia.

The chain links TRBV7-3 to TRBJ1-6; D is unresolved. There are 13 residues in the CDR3. Germline V lookup: CDR1 SGHTA, CDR2 FQGTGA. Trimming cost V 2 bases and J 8 bases, with 7 bases left between them. The CDR3 nucleotides read TGTGCCAGCAGCTTAGCCGGGGATTCACCCCTCCACTTT. The encoded protein is CASSLAGDSPLHF. The entire variable domain, with the rest obtained from reference TRBV7-3 and TRBJ1-6, is as follows: GAGVSQTPSNKVTEKGKYVELRCDPISGHTALYWYRQSLGQGPEFLIYFQGTGAADDSGLPNDRFFAVRPEGSVSTLKIQRTERGDSAVYLCASSLAGDSPLHFGNGTRLTVT.

At least ten counts were recorded for this clonotype. J is TRBJ1-5 and V is TRBV6-1; D is unresolved. Germline V lookup: CDR1 MNHNS, CDR2 SASEGT. Trimming removed 6 bases from V and 0 bases from J, with 12 bases in between. This CDR3 has 15 amino acids. The CDR3 reads CASRKTGYSNQPQHF. CDR3 in DNA: TGTGCCAGCAGGAAAACGGGTTATAGCAATCAGCCCCAGCATTTT.

V usage is TRBV15 and J usage is TRBJ2-2, with D maybe TRBD1 (5 bases). This CDR3 is 14 amino acids long. Trimming stripped 0 bases from V and 4 bases from J, with 6 bases between. Germline CDR1 reads LNHNV; CDR2 reads YYDKDF (reference sequence). CDR3 DNA sequence: TGTGCCACCAGCAGAGACAGGGTCACCGGGGAGCTGTTTTTT. It codes for CATSRDRVTGELFF.

At least ten counts were recorded for this clonotype. The chain joins TRBV6-6 to TRBJ2-7; 10 bases line up with TRBD1. The V gene end was trimmed by 0 bases and the J gene end by 3 bases; junction bases not matched to a gene: 5. The length of the CDR3 is 16 residues. Per the germline V gene, CDR1 is MNHNY and CDR2 is SVGAGI (reference sequence). CDR3 bases: TGTGCCAGCAGTTACTCGACGGGACAGGGGTTCTACGAGCAGTACTTC. This translates into CASSYSTGQGFYEQYF.

The chain uses TRBV4-2 and TRBJ2-7, with a tentative D call TRBD2 (6 bases). The CDR3 consists of 15 residues. From germline, CDR1 is LGHNA and CDR2 YNFKEQ. The ends were cut back, 1 base at V and 0 bases at J, with 10 bases in the middle. The DNA for the CDR3 is TGTGCCAGCAGCCAAGTGTTGGGGGGCTCCTACGAGCAGTACTTC. Its translation: CASSQVLGGSYEQYF.

Many counts were recorded for this clonotype. The chain couples TRBV6-1 to TRBJ2-7; D uncertain. CDR1 MNHNS and CDR2 SASEGT come from the germline V gene. The CDR3 covers 16 residues. V gave up 5 bases and J gave up 6 bases, with 23 bases separating them. The DNA for the CDR3 is TGTGCCAGCAGTCCCCCGCCCTGGCTGGGCCTACTCGAGCAGTACTTC. Translating gives CASSPPPWLGLLEQYF.